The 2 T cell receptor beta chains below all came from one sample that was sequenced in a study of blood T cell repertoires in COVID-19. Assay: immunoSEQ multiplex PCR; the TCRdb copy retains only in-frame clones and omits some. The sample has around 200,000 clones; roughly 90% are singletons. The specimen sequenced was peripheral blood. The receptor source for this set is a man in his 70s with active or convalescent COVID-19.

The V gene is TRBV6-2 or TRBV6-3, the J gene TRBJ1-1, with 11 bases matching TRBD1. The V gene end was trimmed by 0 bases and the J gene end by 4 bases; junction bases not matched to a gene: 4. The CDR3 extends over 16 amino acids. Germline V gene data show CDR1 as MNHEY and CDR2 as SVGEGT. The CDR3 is CASSYSPGTGGTEAFF. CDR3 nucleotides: TGTGCCAGCAGTTACTCCCCCGGGACAGGGGGCACTGAAGCTTTCTTT.

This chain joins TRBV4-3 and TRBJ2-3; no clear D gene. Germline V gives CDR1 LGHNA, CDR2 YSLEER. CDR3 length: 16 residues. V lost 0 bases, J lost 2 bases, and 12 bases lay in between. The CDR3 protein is CASSQDVFVITDTQYF. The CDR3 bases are TGCGCCAGCAGCCAAGACGTCTTCGTAATCACAGATACGCAGTATTTT.